The 28 T cell receptor beta chains below come from one sample, sequenced in a study of vaccination effects on CD4 cells after COVID-19. Viral peptide pool expansion of antigen-specific CD4+ T cells preceded sequencing in the ViraFEST assay. With roughly 9 days of culture completed, CD4+ T cells were isolated. This person caught SARS-CoV-2 sometime from March to December 2020, and PCR testing confirmed the infection. For these TCRs, the target antigens are not known. Only in-frame clones appear in the TCRdb table, and some are missing; sequencing was by immunoSEQ multiplex PCR. The table records under 55,000 clones, roughly 75% of them present only once. Sample: CD4+ T cells from PBMCs cultured with a peptide pool, taken before COVID-19 vaccination. The source is a human donor who had a prior SARS-CoV-2 infection.

This clone was found once. V gene TRBV7-2 combines with J gene TRBJ2-1; 8 nucleotides align to TRBD2. With 2 bases clipped from V and 1 base from J, the junction kept 4 bases outside the gene matches. The germline CDR1 and CDR2 sequences are SGHTA and FQGNSA. This CDR3 contains 16 residues. CDR3 region: CASSLSSGGSYNEQFF. CDR3 nucleotide sequence: TGTGCCAGCAGCTTAAGCAGCGGGGGTTCCTACAATGAGCAGTTCTTC.

V is TRBV7-6 and J is TRBJ2-7; tentatively, D is TRBD1 (6 bases). CDR1 is SGHVS, CDR2 FNYEAQ, per germline. The V end was cut by 8 bases, the J end by 3 bases, with 23 bases between. This CDR3 has 16 amino acids. The CDR3 here is CASSPPRGQVDYEQYF. CDR3 bases: TGTGCCAGCTCACCACCACGGGGACAAGTCGACTACGAGCAGTACTTC.

The chain couples TRBV7-2 to TRBJ2-3; D is ambiguous. V gave up 1 base and J gave up 3 bases, with 11 bases separating them. The CDR3 spans 15 residues. Looked up from germline, CDR1 is SGHTA and CDR2 is FQGNSA. Here the CDR3 DNA reads TGTGCCAGCAGCTTAGGACCCCAGGATACAGATACGCAGTATTTT. As protein: CASSLGPQDTDTQYF.

The V call is TRBV18, the J call TRBJ2-1; D gene ambiguous. The CDR3 extends over 13 amino acids. Trimming removed 3 bases at V and 10 bases at J, with 13 bases between. Germline V gene data show CDR1 as KGHSH and CDR2 as LQKENI. CDR3 in amino acids: CASSPTLPDEQFF. The CDR3 region has the DNA TGTGCCAGCTCACCCACTTTACCAGACGAGCAGTTCTTC.

The rearrangement joins TRBV5-1 to TRBJ2-5; D might be TRBD1 or TRBD2, each matching 6 bases. Germline loops: CDR1 SGHRS, CDR2 YFSETQ. The length of the CDR3 is 14 residues. The V end was cut by 2 bases, the J end by 2 bases, with 10 bases between. The CDR3 region is CASSFGGPQETQYF. CDR3 sequence (DNA): TGCGCCAGCAGCTTTGGGGGGCCTCAAGAGACCCAGTACTTC.

The rearrangement uses TRBV6-5 and TRBJ2-7; tentatively, D is TRBD1 or TRBD2 (5 bases each). Germline loops: CDR1 MNHEY, CDR2 SVGAGI. Trimming shortened V by 4 bases and J by 2 bases, and 18 bases separated the two germline ends. This CDR3 comprises 16 residues. CDR3: CASSSHLGVRAYEQYF. The CDR3 nucleotides are TGTGCCAGCAGTTCCCATCTGGGGGTCAGGGCCTACGAGCAGTACTTC.

CDR3 amino acids: CASSSGGSSGGAGGTDTQYF. CDR3 bases: TGCGCCAGCAGCTCAGGCGGATCTAGCGGGGGGGCCGGGGGCACAGATACGCAGTATTTT. The rearrangement links TRBV5-1 to TRBJ2-3; 12 positions match TRBD2. This CDR3 is built from 20 residues. Germline V gene lookup returns CDR1 SGHRS and CDR2 YFSETQ. Trimming at V came to 3 bases and at J to 1 base, leaving 15 bases not matched to a gene. The entire variable domain, with the rest obtained from reference TRBV5-1 and TRBJ2-3, is as follows: KAGVTQTPRYLIKTRGQQVTLSCSPISGHRSVSWYQQTPGQGLQFLFEYFSETQRNKGNFPGRFSGRQFSNSRSEMNVSTLELGDSALYLCASSSGGSSGGAGGTDTQYFGPGTRLTVL.

Only a few counts were recorded for this clone. The genes are TRBV6-6 and TRBJ2-7; TRBD1 matches at 7 bases. This CDR3 has 13 amino acids. V lost 6 bases, J lost 2 bases, and 4 bases stayed unmatched. Per the germline V gene, CDR1 is MNHNY and CDR2 is SVGAGI (reference sequence). CDR3 coding DNA: TGTGCCAGCAGCCAGACAGGGACCTACGAGCAGTACTTC. This translates into CASSQTGTYEQYF.

The V call is TRBV3-1 (or the pseudogene TRBV3-2), the J call TRBJ2-2; 10 bases map to TRBD1. The V gene's germline CDR1 is LGHDT and CDR2 YNNKEL (reference sequence). J gave up 5 bases and V 11 bases, and 11 bases lay outside the gene matches. The CDR3 spans 15 residues. The CDR3 protein is CASNRGGQGTGELFF. DNA of the CDR3: TGTGCCTCTAACAGAGGGGGACAGGGGACCGGGGAGCTGTTTTTT.

This clone was counted between two and nine times. This chain connects TRBV5-4 to TRBJ1-1, with D maybe TRBD1 (5 bases). Per the germline V gene, CDR1 is SGHNT and CDR2 is YYREEE (reference sequence). V shed 4 bases and J shed 4 bases, with 20 bases lying between them. The length of the CDR3 is 16 residues. The CDR3 coding sequence is TGTGCCAGCAGCCCTAGACAGTTCTCTAGTGTCACTGAAGCTTTCTTT. Translated: CASSPRQFSSVTEAFF.

The V and J genes are TRBV6-5 and TRBJ1-2; no reliable D call. V was pared by 6 bases and J by 5 bases, with 10 bases between. CDR1 and CDR2 from the germline V gene are MNHEY and SVGAGI. This CDR3 contains 12 residues. The chain's CDR3 is CASSRNVYGYTF. The CDR3 DNA follows: TGTGCCAGCAGCCGAAACGTATATGGCTACACCTTC.

The V and J genes are TRBV27 and TRBJ2-3, with D unresolved. Trimming cost V 6 bases and J 0 bases, with 13 bases left between them. Germline values: CDR1 MNHEY, CDR2 SMNVEV (reference sequence). CDR3 length: 15 residues. The CDR3 coding sequence is TGTGCCAGCAGCCTTAACCAAAAGAGCACAGATACGCAGTATTTT. Encoded protein: CASSLNQKSTDTQYF.

This chain uses TRBV5-1 with TRBJ2-7; D remains unclear. Germline lookup yields CDR1 SGHRS and CDR2 YFSETQ. This CDR3 spans 13 amino acids. V was cut by 1 base and J by 6 bases, with 11 bases left in between. The CDR3 nucleotides read TGCGCCAGCAGCTTGTGGGCCCGCTTCGAGCAGTACTTC. Protein sequence: CASSLWARFEQYF.

The chain is built from TRBV6-5 and TRBJ1-2; a possible D gene is TRBD1 (5 bases). Germline CDR1 MNHEY, CDR2 SVGAGI. The V gene lost 7 bases and the J gene lost 2 bases, with 14 bases spanning the gap. This CDR3 is 14 amino acids long. The CDR3 DNA reads TGTGCCAGCACTCTAACACAGGCGAACTATGGCTACACCTTC. It is translated as CASTLTQANYGYTF.

This rearrangement joins TRBV2 to TRBJ1-2; D might be TRBD1 (5 bases). V lost 2 bases to trimming and J lost 8 bases, with 12 bases between them. The germline V gene has CDR1 SNHLY and CDR2 FYNNEI. This CDR3 comprises 13 residues. CDR3 bases: TGTGCCAGCAGTGAATACCCAGGGAGCGGCTACACCTTC. This encodes CASSEYPGSGYTF.

The CDR3 loop reads CASSSGTSGSEQFF. The CDR3 bases are TGTGCCAGCAGCTCAGGGACTAGCGGGAGTGAGCAGTTCTTC. The rearrangement joins TRBV7-3 to TRBJ2-1; 14 bases match TRBD2. The V gene's germline CDR1 is SGHTA and CDR2 FQGTGA. With V trimmed by 4 bases and J by 9 bases, 2 bases remained unmatched. The CDR3 totals 14 residues.

The chain joins TRBV18 to TRBJ2-5, with D hard to call. Trimming took 1 base from V and 5 from J, leaving 11 bases between them. Germline V gives CDR1 KGHSH, CDR2 LQKENI. The CDR3 consists of 14 residues. The CDR3 reads CASSPLSKGETQYF. DNA for the CDR3: TGTGCCAGCTCACCACTGTCGAAGGGTGAGACCCAGTACTTC.

The rearrangement joins TRBV21-1 to TRBJ1-5; the D call of TRBD1 is as the table states it, not checked on the DNA. TRBV21-1 is labeled a pseudogene. The CDR3 extends over 16 amino acids. CDR3 residues: CASSARVEESNQPQHF. Here the CDR3 DNA reads TGTGCCAGCAGCGCCAGGGTAGAAGAAAGCAATCAGCCCCAGCATTTT.

The chain recombines TRBV6-5 with TRBJ1-1; 9 bases agree with TRBD1. Per germline, CDR1 MNHEY and CDR2 SVGAGI. The CDR3 loop spans 15 amino acids. V lost 1 base to trimming and J lost 6 bases; unmatched junction nucleotides: 6. The CDR3 DNA sequence: TGTGCCAGCAGTTACTACCGGGACAGGGACGCTGAAGCTTTCTTT. It is translated as CASSYYRDRDAEAFF.

V gene TRBV13 combines with J gene TRBJ2-3; no reliable D call. The V end lost 0 bases, the J end lost 7 bases, and 2 bases lay between the germline ends. The CDR3 length is 11 residues. Germline lookup yields CDR1 PRHDT and CDR2 FYEKMQ (reference sequence). In DNA, the CDR3 is TGTGCCAGCAGCTTAGGCCATACGCAGTATTTT. It yields the protein CASSLGHTQYF.

This CDR3 reads CATSETDPQETQYF. The CDR3 bases are TGTGCCACCAGTGAAACGGATCCGCAAGAGACCCAGTACTTC. The chain is built from TRBV24-1 and TRBJ2-5; D is unresolved. This CDR3 is built from 14 residues. Germline lookup yields CDR1 KGHDR and CDR2 SFDVKD. Between the trimmed V and J ends, which lost 4 bases and 2 bases, there was a span of 10 bases.

The rearrangement joins TRBV7-8 to TRBJ2-1; D perhaps matches TRBD2 (5 bases). This CDR3 spans 11 amino acids. Germline lookup yields CDR1 SGHVS and CDR2 FQNEAQ. The V end lost 3 bases, the J end lost 9 bases, and 6 bases lay between the germline ends. The DNA for the CDR3 is TGTGCCAGCAGCTTGAGGGCTGAGCAGTTCTTC. This translates into CASSLRAEQFF.

The rearrangement uses TRBV10-3 and TRBJ2-1; 9 nucleotides match TRBD1. Germline trimming cut 6 bases from V and 8 bases from J; bases unmatched to any gene: 17. The CDR3 totals 17 residues. CDR1 is ENHRY, CDR2 SYGVKD, per germline. Here the CDR3 reads CAISLKAGTGQGDEQFF. The CDR3 region has the DNA TGTGCCATCAGCCTGAAAGCCGGGACAGGGCAGGGCGATGAGCAGTTCTTC.

J is TRBJ2-7 and V is TRBV6-5; either TRBD1 or TRBD2 may fit D (5 bases each). V dropped 6 bases and J dropped 6 bases, with 9 bases sitting between them. This CDR3 spans 11 amino acids. The germline CDR1 and CDR2 sequences are MNHEY and SVGAGI. The CDR3 sequence: CASSPRGEQYF. The CDR3 DNA reads TGTGCCAGCAGCCCGAGGGGCGAGCAGTACTTC.

This clone was seen once. This chain links TRBV5-4 with TRBJ1-6; D gene unclear. Germline-derived CDR1 and CDR2 are SGHNT and YYREEE (reference sequence). This CDR3 is built from 17 residues. V lost 3 bases to trimming and J lost 5 bases, with 18 bases between them. CDR3 protein: CASSSKKNGWNNSPLHF. CDR3 bases: TGTGCCAGCAGCTCGAAAAAGAACGGGTGGAATAATTCACCCCTCCACTTT.

The gene calls are TRBV6-2 or TRBV6-3 and TRBJ2-7; the match to TRBD2 covers 14 bases. Germline CDR1 MNHEY, CDR2 SVGEGT. CDR3 size: 17 residues. Trimming cost V 5 bases and J 6 bases; bases outside gene matches: 12. In DNA, the CDR3 is TGTGCCAGCAGTCTACGGCGACTAGCGGGGGGGCCGAGCGAGCAGTACTTC. Its protein is CASSLRRLAGGPSEQYF.

This clone was seen once. The chain carries TRBV18 and TRBJ2-6, with TRBD1 matching 9 bases. Trimming took 6 bases from V and 1 from J; bases not matched to a gene: 16. Germline CDR1 KGHSH, CDR2 LQKENI. The CDR3 is 20 residues long. The CDR3 sequence is CASSRVPWGQGESGANVLTF. The CDR3 bases are TGTGCCAGCTCGCGGGTTCCCTGGGGACAGGGCGAATCTGGGGCCAACGTCCTGACTTTC.

V gene TRBV5-1 combines with J gene TRBJ2-7; D remains unclear. In germline, CDR1 is SGHRS, CDR2 YFSETQ. This CDR3 spans 13 amino acids. Between the trimmed V and J ends, which lost 4 bases and 2 bases, there was a span of 10 bases. The CDR3 bases are TGCGCCAGCAGCCCCTCTGCCGCCTACGAGCAGTACTTC. Its protein product is CASSPSAAYEQYF.